The subject of this entry is one TCR beta chain. Clones were read by immunoSEQ multiplex PCR, and TCRdb kept only the in-frame ones, dropping some. The sample contains some 200,000 clones, approximately 90% of which appear only once. This sample is part of a study of blood T cell repertoires in COVID-19. Trimming shortened V by 5 bases and J by 0 bases, and 11 bases separated the two germline ends. This CDR3 contains 15 residues. CDR1 MDHEN and CDR2 SYDVKM come from the germline V gene. The clonotype originates from a man younger than 35 with acute COVID-19. What was sequenced was PBMCs or T cells enriched from blood (not recorded which). V and J are TRBV28 and TRBJ1-3; D is uncertain. The CDR3 DNA sequence: TGTGCCAGCAGTCCTCCCTCCTCCTCTGGAAACACCATATATTTT. This codes for CASSPPSSSGNTIYF.